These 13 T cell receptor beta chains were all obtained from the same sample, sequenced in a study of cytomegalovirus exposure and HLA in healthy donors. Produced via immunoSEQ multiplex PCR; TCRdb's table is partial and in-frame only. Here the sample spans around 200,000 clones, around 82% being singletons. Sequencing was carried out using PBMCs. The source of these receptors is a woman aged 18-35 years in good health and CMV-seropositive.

CDR3 sequence (DNA): TGTGCCAGCAGCAGACCGGACAGGGGGACCTATGGCTACACCTTC. It yields the protein CASSRPDRGTYGYTF. This rearrangement joins TRBV7-3 to TRBJ1-2; 10 nucleotides agree with TRBD1. With 5 bases clipped from V and 4 bases from J, the junction kept 7 bases outside the gene matches. In germline, CDR1 is SGHTA, CDR2 FQGTGA. The CDR3 length is 15 residues.

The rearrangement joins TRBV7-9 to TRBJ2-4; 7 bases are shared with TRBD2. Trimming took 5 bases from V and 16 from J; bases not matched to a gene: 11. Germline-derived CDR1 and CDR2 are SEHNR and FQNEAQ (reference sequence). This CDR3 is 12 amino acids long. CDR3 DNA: TGTGCCAGCAGCACACAGGCGGGGGACGTTTACTTC. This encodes CASSTQAGDVYF. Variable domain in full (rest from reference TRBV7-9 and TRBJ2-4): DTGVSQNPRHKITKRGQNVTFRCDPISEHNRLYWYRQTLGQGPEFLTYFQNEAQLEKSRLLSDRFSAERPKGSFSTLEIQRTEQGDSAMYLCASSTQAGDVYFGAGTRLSVL.

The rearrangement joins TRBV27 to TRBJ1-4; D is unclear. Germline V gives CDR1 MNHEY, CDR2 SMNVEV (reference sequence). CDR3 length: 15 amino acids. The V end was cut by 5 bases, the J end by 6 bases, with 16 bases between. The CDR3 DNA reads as TGTGCCAGCAGTCCGCTCGGAGGGCGCGATGAAAAACTGTTTTTT. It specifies CASSPLGGRDEKLFF. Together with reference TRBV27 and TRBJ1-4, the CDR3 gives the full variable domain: EAQVTQNPRYLITVTGKKLTVTCSQNMNHEYMSWYRQDPGLGLRQIYYSMNVEVTDKGDVPEGYKVSRKEKRNFPLILESPSPNQTSLYFCASSPLGGRDEKLFFGSGTQLSVL.

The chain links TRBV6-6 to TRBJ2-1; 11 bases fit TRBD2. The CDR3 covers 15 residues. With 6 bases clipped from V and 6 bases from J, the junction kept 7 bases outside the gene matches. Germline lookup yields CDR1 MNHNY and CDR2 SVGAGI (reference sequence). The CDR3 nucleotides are TGTGCCAGCAGCATCACTAGCGGGGGTCGCAATGAGCAGTTCTTC. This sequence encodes CASSITSGGRNEQFF.

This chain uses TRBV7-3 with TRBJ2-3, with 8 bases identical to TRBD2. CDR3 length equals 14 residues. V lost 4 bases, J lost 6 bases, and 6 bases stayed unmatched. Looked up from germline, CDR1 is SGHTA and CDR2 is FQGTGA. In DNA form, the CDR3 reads TGTGCCAGCAGCTCAACGGGGGGGCTGGATACGCAGTATTTT. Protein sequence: CASSSTGGLDTQYF.

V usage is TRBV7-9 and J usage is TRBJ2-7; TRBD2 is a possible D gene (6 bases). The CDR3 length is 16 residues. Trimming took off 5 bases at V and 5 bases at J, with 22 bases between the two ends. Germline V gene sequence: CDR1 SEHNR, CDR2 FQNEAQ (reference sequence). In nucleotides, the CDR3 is TGTGCCAGCAGCGGGGAACCGGGACTCCCCGGCCACGAGCAGTACTTC. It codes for CASSGEPGLPGHEQYF.

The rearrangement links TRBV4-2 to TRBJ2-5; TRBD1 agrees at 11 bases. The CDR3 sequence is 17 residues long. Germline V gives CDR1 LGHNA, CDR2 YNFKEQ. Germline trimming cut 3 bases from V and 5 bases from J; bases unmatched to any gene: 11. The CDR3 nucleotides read TGTGCCAGCAGCCACGGGACAGGGGGTGAGGGACGGGAGACCCAGTACTTC. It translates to CASSHGTGGEGRETQYF.

CDR3 sequence (DNA): TGTGCCAGCAGCGCCGGGACAAAAGACGAGCAGTACTTC. Translated, it gives CASSAGTKDEQYF. This sequence joins TRBV5-4 and TRBJ2-7, with D perhaps matching TRBD1 (6 bases). The ends were cut back, 4 bases at V and 5 bases at J, with 13 bases in the middle. The CDR3 totals 13 residues. Germline loops: CDR1 SGHNT, CDR2 YYREEE (reference sequence).

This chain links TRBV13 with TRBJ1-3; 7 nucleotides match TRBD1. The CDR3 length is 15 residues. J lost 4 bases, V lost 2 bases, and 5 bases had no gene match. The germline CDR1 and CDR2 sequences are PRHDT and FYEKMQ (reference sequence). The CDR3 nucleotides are TGTGCCAGCAGCTTATTACAGGGGTACGGAAACACCATATATTTT. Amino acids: CASSLLQGYGNTIYF.

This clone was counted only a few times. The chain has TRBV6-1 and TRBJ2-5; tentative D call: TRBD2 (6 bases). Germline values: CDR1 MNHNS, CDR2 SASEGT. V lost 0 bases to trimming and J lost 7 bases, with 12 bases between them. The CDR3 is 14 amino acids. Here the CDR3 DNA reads TGTGCCAGCAGTGAAGCTGGCGGGATAGGGACCCAGTACTTC. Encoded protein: CASSEAGGIGTQYF.

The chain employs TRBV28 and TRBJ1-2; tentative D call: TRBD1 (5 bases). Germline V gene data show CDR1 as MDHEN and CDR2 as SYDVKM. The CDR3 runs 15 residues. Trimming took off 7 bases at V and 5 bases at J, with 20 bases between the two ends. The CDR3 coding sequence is TGTGCCAGCACCCCCTTTGGGAGGGGCTTATATGGCTACACCTTC. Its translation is CASTPFGRGLYGYTF.

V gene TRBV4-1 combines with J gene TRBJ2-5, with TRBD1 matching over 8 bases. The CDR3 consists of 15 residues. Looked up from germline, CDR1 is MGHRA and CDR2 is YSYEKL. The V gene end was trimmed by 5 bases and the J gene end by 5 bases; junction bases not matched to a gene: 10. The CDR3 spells CASSYGTGGGETQYF. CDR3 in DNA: TGCGCCAGCAGCTACGGGACAGGCGGCGGGGAGACCCAGTACTTC.

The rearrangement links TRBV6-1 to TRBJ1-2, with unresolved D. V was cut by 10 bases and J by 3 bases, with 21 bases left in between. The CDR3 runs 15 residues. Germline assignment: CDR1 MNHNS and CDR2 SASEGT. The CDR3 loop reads CANFSIRRSDYGYTF. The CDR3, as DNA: TGTGCCAATTTCTCCATTCGGCGGTCTGACTATGGCTACACCTTC.